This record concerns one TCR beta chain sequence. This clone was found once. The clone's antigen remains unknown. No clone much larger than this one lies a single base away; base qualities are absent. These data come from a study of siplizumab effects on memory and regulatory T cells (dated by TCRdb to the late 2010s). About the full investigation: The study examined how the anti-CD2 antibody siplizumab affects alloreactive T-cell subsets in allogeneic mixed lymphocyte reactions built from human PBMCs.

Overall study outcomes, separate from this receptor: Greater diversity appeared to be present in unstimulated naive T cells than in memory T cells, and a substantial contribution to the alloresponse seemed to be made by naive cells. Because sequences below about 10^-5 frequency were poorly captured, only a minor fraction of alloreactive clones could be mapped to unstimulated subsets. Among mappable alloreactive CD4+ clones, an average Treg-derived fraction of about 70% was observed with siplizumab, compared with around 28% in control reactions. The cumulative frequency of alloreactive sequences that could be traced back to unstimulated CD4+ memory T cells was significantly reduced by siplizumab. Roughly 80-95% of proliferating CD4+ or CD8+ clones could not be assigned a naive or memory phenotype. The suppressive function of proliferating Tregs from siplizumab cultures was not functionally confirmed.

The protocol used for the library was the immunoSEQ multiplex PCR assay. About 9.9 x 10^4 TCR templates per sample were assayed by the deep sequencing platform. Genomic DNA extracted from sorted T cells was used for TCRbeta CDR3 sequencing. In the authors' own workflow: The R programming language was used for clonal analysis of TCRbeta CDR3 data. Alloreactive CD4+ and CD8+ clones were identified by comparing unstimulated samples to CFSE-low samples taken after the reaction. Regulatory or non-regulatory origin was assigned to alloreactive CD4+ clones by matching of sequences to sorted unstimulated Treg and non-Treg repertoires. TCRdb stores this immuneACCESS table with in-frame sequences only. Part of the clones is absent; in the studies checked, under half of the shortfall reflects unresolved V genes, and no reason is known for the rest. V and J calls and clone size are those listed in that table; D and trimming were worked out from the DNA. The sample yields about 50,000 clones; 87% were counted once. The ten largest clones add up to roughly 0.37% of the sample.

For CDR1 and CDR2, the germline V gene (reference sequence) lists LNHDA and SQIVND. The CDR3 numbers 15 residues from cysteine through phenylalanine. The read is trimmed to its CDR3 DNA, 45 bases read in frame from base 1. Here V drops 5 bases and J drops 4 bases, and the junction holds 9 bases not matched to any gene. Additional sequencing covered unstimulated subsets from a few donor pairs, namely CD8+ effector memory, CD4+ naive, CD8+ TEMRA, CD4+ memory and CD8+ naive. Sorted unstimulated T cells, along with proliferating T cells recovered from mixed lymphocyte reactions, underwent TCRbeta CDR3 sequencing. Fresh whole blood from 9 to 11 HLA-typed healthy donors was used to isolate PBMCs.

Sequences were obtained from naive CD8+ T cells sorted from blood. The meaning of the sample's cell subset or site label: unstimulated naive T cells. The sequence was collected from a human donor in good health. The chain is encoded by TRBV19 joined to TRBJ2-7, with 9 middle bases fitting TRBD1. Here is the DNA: TGTGCCAGTAGTGCTGCCGGGACAGGGTCTTACGAGCAGTACTTC. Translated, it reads CASSAAGTGSYEQYF.